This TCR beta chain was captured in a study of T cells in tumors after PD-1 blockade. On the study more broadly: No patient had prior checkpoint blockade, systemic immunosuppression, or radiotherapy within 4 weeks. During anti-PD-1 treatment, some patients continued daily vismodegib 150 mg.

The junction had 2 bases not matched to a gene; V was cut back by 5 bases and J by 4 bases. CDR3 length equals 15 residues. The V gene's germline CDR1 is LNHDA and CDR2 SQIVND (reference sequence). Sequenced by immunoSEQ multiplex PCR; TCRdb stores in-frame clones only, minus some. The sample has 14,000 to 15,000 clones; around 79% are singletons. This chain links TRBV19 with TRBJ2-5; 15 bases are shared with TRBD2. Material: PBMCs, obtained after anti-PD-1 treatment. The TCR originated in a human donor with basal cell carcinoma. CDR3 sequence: CASSPGLAGGETQYF. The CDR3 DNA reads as TGTGCCAGTAGTCCGGGACTAGCGGGAGGAGAGACCCAGTACTTC.